This entry describes one T cell receptor (beta chain). Its antigen remains unknown. TCRdb keeps only in-frame clones here, not all; method: immunoSEQ multiplex PCR. Found here are some 69,000 clones, 76% of them singletons; the top ten hold around 2.8%. The sample originates from a study of vaccination effects on CD4 cells after COVID-19. Overall study: The participants, recipients of two vaccine doses, got either BNT162b2 or mRNA-1273.

This CDR3 is 15 amino acids long. V lost 3 bases and J lost 6; bases outside the gene matches: 11. Under the ViraFEST assay, PBMC were stimulated with viral peptide pools so that antigen-specific CD4+ T cells expanded. Sequencing was performed afterwards. Once cultured for approximately 10 days, the cells underwent separation to obtain CD4+ T cells. Vaccinees lacked prior SARS-CoV-2 infection and tested negative for nucleocapsid antibodies. The authors exchanged half the medium for IL-2 medium on days 3 and 7. Findings and caveats of the study: No early post-infection timepoints were available in the study, which also included few convalescent patients.

The rearrangement uses TRBV23-1 and TRBJ2-7; 7 positions agree with TRBD1. TRBV23-1 is classed as an ORF, of uncertain function. Here the sequenced sample was CD4+ T cells from PBMCs cultured with HCoV-NL63 spike peptides, taken before COVID-19 vaccination. The sequence was collected from a human donor who received a COVID-19 vaccine. The CDR3: CASSQGGQVVGEQYV. The CDR3 DNA is TGCGCCAGCAGTCAGGGTGGACAGGTGGTCGGCGAGCAGTACGTC.